The 18 T cell receptor beta chains in this list originate from one sample, sequenced in a study of blood T cell repertoires in COVID-19. Repertoires were generated with immunoSEQ multiplex PCR, while TCRdb's copy carries only in-frame clones and drops some. Of approximately 74,000 clones listed, more than 70% are singletons. The sequencing sample was made of peripheral blood. Receptors originate from a human donor in a cohort sampled during active COVID-19.

The chain couples TRBV30 to TRBJ2-7, with D tentatively TRBD1 (6 bases). The CDR3 runs to 15 residues. V dropped 3 bases and J dropped 4 bases, with 19 bases sitting between them. Germline assignment: CDR1 GTSNPN and CDR2 SVGIG (reference sequence). The CDR3 DNA follows: TGTGCCTGGAGGCTACCGGGACACGGGCGGTACGAGCAGTACTTC. It yields the protein CAWRLPGHGRYEQYF.

The V and J genes are TRBV24-1 and TRBJ2-3; possibly TRBD1 for D (6 bases). Deletions cut 6 bases from V and 9 bases from J, with 15 bases between. The germline V gene encodes CDR1 KGHDR and CDR2 SFDVKD. This CDR3 region has 13 residues. This CDR3 reads CATSSPGTGTQYF. The CDR3 bases are TGTGCCACCAGTAGCCCCGGAACAGGGACGCAGTATTTT.

The chain recombines TRBV28 with TRBJ1-1, with 9 bases identical to TRBD1. V lost 6 bases, J lost 4 bases, and 6 bases stayed unmatched. This CDR3 spans 14 amino acids. CDR1 MDHEN and CDR2 SYDVKM come from the germline V gene. Here the CDR3 reads CASSSGQGPTEAFF. The CDR3 coding sequence is TGTGCCAGCAGCTCGGGACAGGGACCCACTGAAGCTTTCTTT.

V usage is TRBV27 and J usage is TRBJ1-1; 11 nucleotides align to TRBD1. Germline CDR1 is MNHEY and CDR2 is SMNVEV (reference sequence). CDR3 length: 15 amino acids. V shed 5 bases, J shed 5 bases, and the junction held 7 bases outside the gene matches. As DNA, the CDR3 is TGTGCCAGCAGTCCAGGGACAGGGGGAGGGACTGAAGCTTTCTTT. Residues: CASSPGTGGGTEAFF.

The chain has TRBV11-2 and TRBJ2-5; a weak D match, TRBD2 (5 bases). The CDR3 extends over 16 amino acids. V was cut by 3 bases and J by 5 bases, with 19 bases left in between. Germline CDR1 is SGHAT and CDR2 is FQNNGV. CDR3 residues: CASSFRSRGSLETQYF. The CDR3 nucleotides read TGTGCCAGCAGCTTTCGAAGCCGGGGATCGTTGGAGACCCAGTACTTC. Filled out from reference TRBV11-2 and TRBJ2-5, the complete variable domain reads EAGVAQSPRYKIIEKRQSVAFWCNPISGHATLYWYQQILGQGPKLLIQFQNNGVVDDSQLPKDRFSAERLKGVDSTLKIQPAKLEDSAVYLCASSFRSRGSLETQYFGPGTRLLVL.

The chain recombines TRBV19 with TRBJ1-2, with D unclear. The CDR3 has 14 amino acids. The germline V and J ends were trimmed by 3 bases and 5 bases, with 13 bases remaining between them. Germline V gene lookup returns CDR1 LNHDA and CDR2 SQIVND (reference sequence). The CDR3 here is CASSMNRPSYGYTF. The CDR3 bases are TGTGCCAGTAGTATGAACAGACCCTCGTATGGCTACACCTTC. Full variable domain (rest looked up from reference TRBV19 and TRBJ1-2): DGGITQSPKYLFRKEGQNVTLSCEQNLNHDAMYWYRQDPGQGLRLIYYSQIVNDFQKGDIAEGYSVSREKKESFPLTVTSAQKNPTAFYLCASSMNRPSYGYTFGSGTRLTVV.

This clone was picked up a small number of times. J is TRBJ2-1 and V is TRBV11-2, with 10 positions matching TRBD1. This CDR3 comprises 16 residues. Germline V gene sequence: CDR1 SGHAT, CDR2 FQNNGV. With V trimmed by 5 bases and J by 7 bases, 11 bases remained unmatched. The CDR3 coding sequence is TGTGCCAGCAGCCTCACTCGGGGACAGGGGCGGAATGAGCAGTTCTTC. Translation gives CASSLTRGQGRNEQFF.

This chain links TRBV3-1 (or the pseudogene TRBV3-2) with TRBJ2-1; D may be TRBD1 (6 bases). Germline CDR1 reads LGHDT; CDR2 reads YNNKEL (reference sequence). The length of the CDR3 is 13 residues. Deletions cut 3 bases from V and 9 bases from J, with 12 bases between. The CDR3 nucleotides are TGTGCCAGCAGCCATGCAGGGGCGATTGAGCAGTTCTTC. Translation: CASSHAGAIEQFF.

Here the CDR3 DNA reads TGTGCCAGCAGCCCAGTCGGGACTAGCTCCTACAATGAGCAGTTCTTC. It is translated as CASSPVGTSSYNEQFF. The J gene is TRBJ2-1, the V gene TRBV7-9, with 8 positions matching TRBD2. The J segment lost 0 bases and the V segment lost 5 bases, leaving 6 bases of the junction unmatched. The CDR3 consists of 16 residues. Germline CDR1 is SEHNR and CDR2 is FQNEAQ (reference sequence).

V and J are TRBV27 and TRBJ2-2, with D perhaps matching TRBD2 (6 bases). Germline V gene lookup returns CDR1 MNHEY and CDR2 SMNVEV (reference sequence). Trimming took 5 bases from V and 6 from J, leaving 13 bases between them. There are 14 residues in the CDR3. The CDR3 DNA sequence: TGTGCCAGCAGTCGACTAGGTTCGCCCGGGGAGCTGTTTTTT. Translation: CASSRLGSPGELFF.

The chain recombines TRBV19 with TRBJ1-2; D is ambiguous. This CDR3 has 14 residues. Germline V gene data show CDR1 as LNHDA and CDR2 as SQIVND (reference sequence). The V and J ends lost 3 bases and 7 bases respectively, with 15 bases between them. CDR3 residues: CASSMEDSYGGYTF. The DNA for the CDR3 is TGTGCCAGTAGTATGGAGGACTCGTATGGTGGCTACACCTTC.

This clone appeared a few times. The chain couples TRBV15 to TRBJ1-1, with D maybe TRBD1 (6 bases). Germline V CDR1 and CDR2: LNHNV, YYDKDF (reference sequence). The V and J ends lost 6 bases and 4 bases respectively, with 12 bases between them. This CDR3 is 13 amino acids long. The CDR3 protein is CATRIPRGTEAFF. For the CDR3, the DNA is TGTGCCACCAGAATCCCCAGGGGCACTGAAGCTTTCTTT.

The chain is built from TRBV3-1 (or the pseudogene TRBV3-2) and TRBJ2-2; a weak D match, TRBD1 (5 bases). This CDR3 has 15 residues. Germline V gene lookup returns CDR1 LGHDT and CDR2 YNNKEL (reference sequence). V was trimmed by 4 bases and J by 4 bases, leaving 13 bases between them. CDR3: CASSPLHGATGELFF. CDR3 sequence (DNA): TGTGCCAGCAGCCCCCTCCATGGGGCCACCGGGGAGCTGTTTTTT.

This clone occurred a few times. The chain has TRBV5-1 and TRBJ2-7; tentatively, D is TRBD1 (8 bases). Germline CDR1 SGHRS, CDR2 YFSETQ. The CDR3 spans 13 residues. Trimming shortened V by 4 bases and J by 2 bases, and 10 bases separated the two germline ends. The CDR3 sequence: CASSTGGAYEQYF. The CDR3 coding sequence is TGCGCCAGCAGCACAGGGGGGGCCTACGAGCAGTACTTC.

For the CDR3, the DNA is TGTGCCAGCAGGGAGGACCTAGCGTTCGATGAGCAGTTCTTC. Translating it yields CASREDLAFDEQFF. The V call is TRBV25-1, the J call TRBJ2-1; D is possibly TRBD2 (6 bases). Germline V CDR1 and CDR2: MGHDK, SYGVNS. The CDR3 is 14 amino acids. V lost 6 bases to trimming and J lost 8 bases, with 17 bases between them.

The rearrangement uses TRBV7-6 and TRBJ2-3, with 9 positions matching TRBD2. V lost 3 bases, J lost 4 bases, and 11 bases stayed unmatched. CDR3 length: 17 residues. Germline V gene sequence: CDR1 SGHVS, CDR2 FNYEAQ. The CDR3 spells CASSFLAGEVGADTQYF. As DNA, the CDR3 is TGTGCCAGCAGCTTCTTAGCGGGAGAGGTTGGTGCAGATACGCAGTATTTT.

The chain carries TRBV6-6 and TRBJ2-7; D may be TRBD2 (5 bases). This CDR3 has 14 amino acids. The germline gives CDR1 MNHNY, CDR2 SVGAGI (reference sequence). The CDR3 loop reads CATAANQYTHEQYF. The CDR3 DNA reads TGTGCAACAGCGGCGAACCAGTATACCCACGAGCAGTACTTC.

This chain links TRBV3-1 (or the pseudogene TRBV3-2) with TRBJ1-1; D possibly corresponds to TRBD1 (6 bases). V lost 6 bases and J lost 1, with 12 bases in between. Germline V gene sequence: CDR1 LGHDT, CDR2 YNNKEL (reference sequence). The CDR3 is made up of 14 amino acids. The CDR3: CASRLDRQNTEAFF. For the CDR3, the DNA is TGTGCCAGCAGACTGGACAGACAGAACACTGAAGCTTTCTTT.